The 30 T cell receptor beta chains given below trace back to one sample, sequenced in a study of cytomegalovirus exposure and HLA in healthy donors. PCR amplification relied on 60 Vbeta primers (plus 13 Jbeta primers). The data were produced by immunoSEQ multiplex PCR, yet TCRdb's version contains in-frame clones alone and is incomplete. The table lists around 200,000 clones, 75% to 90% of them singletons. The specimen was PBMCs. These receptors all stem from a man over 45 in good health and CMV-seronegative.

The V call is TRBV4-2, the J call TRBJ2-5; 13 bases align to TRBD2. Per germline, CDR1 LGHNA and CDR2 YNFKEQ. J gave up 4 bases and V 1 base, and 6 bases lay outside the gene matches. There are 17 residues in the CDR3. CDR3 sequence (DNA): TGTGCCAGCAGCCAAGGGTCGACTAGCGGGGGGAGAGAGACCCAGTACTTC. Protein product: CASSQGSTSGGRETQYF.

The chain carries TRBV25-1 and TRBJ2-7; no clear D gene. This CDR3 region has 17 residues. V shed 2 bases and J shed 0 bases, with 17 bases lying between them. The germline gives CDR1 MGHDK, CDR2 SYGVNS. CDR3 DNA: TGTGCCAGCAGTGAAAAGTCGAGACGGTCGGGCTCCTACGAGCAGTACTTC. Its translation: CASSEKSRRSGSYEQYF.

This clone was seen more than once but under ten times. The rearrangement links TRBV9 to TRBJ1-2; D uncertain. CDR3 size: 13 residues. The V and J ends lost 2 bases and 2 bases respectively, with 7 bases between them. In germline, CDR1 is SGDLS, CDR2 YYNGEE. The chain's CDR3 is CASSVIGNYGYTF. The CDR3 coding sequence is TGTGCCAGCAGCGTCATCGGGAACTATGGCTACACCTTC.

The V call is TRBV6-6, the J call TRBJ1-6; D might be TRBD1 (6 bases). Between the trimmed V and J ends, which lost 3 bases and 7 bases, there was a span of 16 bases. The CDR3 loop spans 16 amino acids. Germline CDR1 and CDR2: MNHNY and SVGAGI (reference sequence). CDR3 residues: CASSYSPKDSNSPLHF. CDR3 DNA: TGTGCCAGCAGTTATTCCCCAAAGGACAGCAATTCACCCCTCCACTTT.

The CDR3 sequence: CASSSGTYSYEQYF. In DNA form, the CDR3 reads TGTGCCAGCAGCTCAGGGACATATTCCTACGAGCAGTACTTC. The chain is built from TRBV5-4 and TRBJ2-5, with D possibly TRBD1 on 6 matching bases. The end of the DNA is better explained by TRBJ2-7, so the J call may be wrong. The CDR3 is 14 amino acids. Germline CDR1 SGHNT, CDR2 YYREEE (reference sequence).

This clone was seen just once. The V gene is TRBV7-2, the J gene TRBJ2-3; 8 bases fit TRBD1. The CDR3 is made up of 15 amino acids. Germline CDR1 is SGHTA and CDR2 is FQGNSA. J lost 2 bases, V lost 2 bases, and 3 bases had no gene match. CDR3 loop: CASSLRQGNTDTQYF. The CDR3 DNA is TGTGCCAGCAGCTTACGACAGGGGAACACAGATACGCAGTATTTT.

This sequence joins TRBV9 and TRBJ1-2; D possibly corresponds to TRBD1 (5 bases). Germline assignment: CDR1 SGDLS and CDR2 YYNGEE. This CDR3 comprises 14 residues. The ends were cut back, 1 base at V and 7 bases at J, with 14 bases in the middle. The CDR3 protein is CASSVQGGGRGYTF. Here the CDR3 DNA reads TGTGCCAGCAGCGTACAAGGCGGGGGTCGTGGCTACACCTTC.

The chain recombines TRBV15 with TRBJ1-5; no reliable D call. The CDR3 extends over 12 amino acids. The germline V and J ends were trimmed by 5 bases and 9 bases, with 11 bases remaining between them. Germline loops: CDR1 LNHNV, CDR2 YYDKDF (reference sequence). CDR3 sequence (DNA): TGTGCCACCAGCTCCCAACGCGGGCCCCAGCATTTT. Translation: CATSSQRGPQHF.

The chain uses TRBV7-2 and TRBJ2-7; 7 bases line up with TRBD1. Losses at the gene ends were 4 bases for V and 3 bases for J; bases not matched to a gene: 6. The germline V gene encodes CDR1 SGHTA and CDR2 FQGNSA. The CDR3 is made up of 14 amino acids. Here the CDR3 DNA reads TGTGCCAGCAGCTACAGGGGACAAAGCTACGAGCAGTACTTC. It is translated as CASSYRGQSYEQYF.

In its sample, this clone was seen a few times. V gene TRBV4-3 combines with J gene TRBJ1-6; D is possibly TRBD1 (6 bases). Germline assignment: CDR1 LGHNA and CDR2 YSLEER. Trimming took 8 bases from V and 6 from J, leaving 11 bases between them. The CDR3 runs 13 residues. Here the CDR3 reads CASGQLFNSPLHF. The CDR3 DNA reads TGCGCCAGCGGACAGCTTTTTAATTCACCCCTCCACTTT.

This clone was seen once. The CDR3 sequence: CASRGGTGGHEQYF. The DNA of the CDR3 is TGTGCCAGCAGGGGCGGGACAGGGGGCCACGAGCAGTACTTC. The gene calls are TRBV9 and TRBJ2-7, with 12 positions matching TRBD1. Losses at the gene ends were 5 bases for V and 5 bases for J; bases not matched to a gene: 5. The germline CDR1 and CDR2 sequences are SGDLS and YYNGEE. This CDR3 spans 14 amino acids.

The chain recombines TRBV18 with TRBJ1-1; 7 bases agree with TRBD1. The V gene's germline CDR1 is KGHSH and CDR2 LQKENI. The CDR3 totals 15 residues. After removal of 3 bases from V and 5 bases from J, the junction contained 9 bases not matched to a gene. For the CDR3, the DNA is TGTGCCAGCTCACCCACGGAGGGGGCGAGGACTGAAGCTTTCTTT. This codes for CASSPTEGARTEAFF.

V usage is TRBV4-3 and J usage is TRBJ2-1; 10 bases fit TRBD2. Unmatched junction bases numbered 4, after V lost 3 bases and J lost 2 bases. The CDR3 consists of 16 residues. Germline V gene sequence: CDR1 LGHNA, CDR2 YSLEER. In DNA form, the CDR3 reads TGCGCCAGCAGCCACAGAGCGGGAGGGACCTACAATGAGCAGTTCTTC. This codes for CASSHRAGGTYNEQFF.

This sequence joins TRBV5-1 and TRBJ2-3, with TRBD1 matching 8 bases. CDR1 is SGHRS and CDR2 is YFSETQ in the germline V gene. With V trimmed by 3 bases and J by 3 bases, 6 bases remained unmatched. The CDR3 loop spans 15 amino acids. CDR3 in DNA: TGCGCCAGCAGCTGGACAGGGCAAAGGACAGATACGCAGTATTTT. It encodes CASSWTGQRTDTQYF.

The V call is TRBV4-3, the J call TRBJ2-7; perhaps TRBD1 as D (5 bases). The ends were cut back, 0 bases at V and 5 bases at J, with 11 bases in the middle. Germline V lookup: CDR1 LGHNA, CDR2 YSLEER. This CDR3 contains 14 residues. CDR3 nucleotide sequence: TGCGCCAGCAGCCAAGAGGGGTCCAGGGACGAGCAGTACTTC. This translates into CASSQEGSRDEQYF.

This chain connects TRBV6-6 to TRBJ2-7; 10 bases are a match to TRBD1. The CDR3 covers 15 residues. In germline, CDR1 is MNHNY, CDR2 SVGAGI (reference sequence). V shed 5 bases, J shed 6 bases, and the junction held 10 bases outside the gene matches. DNA for the CDR3: TGTGCCAGCAGTCCCGCCGGGACAGGGGCGGTCGAGCAGTACTTC. Its translation: CASSPAGTGAVEQYF.

The chain uses TRBV7-2 and TRBJ2-7; a weak D match, TRBD2 (5 bases). The CDR3 totals 13 residues. Germline CDR1 SGHTA, CDR2 FQGNSA. V was cut by 0 bases and J by 3 bases, with 6 bases left in between. The CDR3 region has the DNA TGTGCCAGCAGCTTAGCGGGAGTCTACGAGCAGTACTTC. Encoded protein: CASSLAGVYEQYF.

The gene calls are TRBV20-1 and TRBJ2-3, with D unclear. The V and J ends lost 5 bases and 5 bases respectively, with 8 bases between them. There are 11 residues in the CDR3. Germline CDR1 and CDR2: DFQATT and SNEGSKA (reference sequence). The CDR3 reads CSAGLVDTQYF. The CDR3 region has the DNA TGCAGTGCTGGCCTTGTAGATACGCAGTATTTT.

Concerning this clone itself: The junction and the germline gene differ at one end; a read error may be behind it. The chain couples TRBV7-9 to TRBJ1-3; no clear D gene. Germline V gene sequence: CDR1 SEHNR, CDR2 FQNEAQ (reference sequence). The CDR3 extends over 12 amino acids. For the CDR3, the DNA is TGTTCCAGCAGCTCCCCCTCCGAGGAGGCGTATTTT. The encoded protein is CSSSSPSEEAYF.

For this clone: Sequence at one end of the junction differs from germline and may be a read error. The chain has TRBV29-1 and TRBJ2-5; weak D call: TRBD2 (6 bases). CDR1 and CDR2 (germline): SQVTM, ANQGSEA. The CDR3 contains 13 residues. The CDR3 nucleotides are TGCAGCGTTGGGAAGGGTTGGGGGGAGACCCGGTACTTC. Its translation: CSVGKGWGETRYF.

This clone was seen more than once but under ten times. This chain uses TRBV7-2 with TRBJ2-3; TRBD2 might be the D (6 bases). Trimming pared 4 bases from V and 1 base from J, leaving 6 bases between. This CDR3 has 13 amino acids. Germline V gene data show CDR1 as SGHTA and CDR2 as FQGNSA. DNA of the CDR3: TGTGCCAGCAGCTGGGGGGGCACAGATACGCAGTATTTT. Protein product: CASSWGGTDTQYF.

The J gene is TRBJ2-1, the V gene TRBV28, with D maybe TRBD1 (5 bases). In germline, CDR1 is MDHEN, CDR2 SYDVKM. This CDR3 is 15 amino acids long. V gave up 2 bases and J gave up 4 bases, with 12 bases separating them. The CDR3 nucleotides read TGTGCCAGCAGTTTAGGGGCAGGGTTTTACAATGAGCAGTTCTTC. This codes for CASSLGAGFYNEQFF.

This rearrangement joins TRBV2 to TRBJ1-5, with D hard to call. CDR1 is SNHLY and CDR2 is FYNNEI in the germline V gene. The V end was cut by 7 bases, the J end by 0 bases, with 10 bases between. This CDR3 region has 14 residues. CDR3 sequence: CASTGGNSNQPQHF. CDR3 nucleotide sequence: TGTGCCAGCACTGGCGGAAATAGCAATCAGCCCCAGCATTTT.

The gene calls are TRBV5-4 and TRBJ2-1; a weak D match, TRBD2 (6 bases). CDR3 length equals 15 residues. CDR1 SGHNT and CDR2 YYREEE come from the germline V gene (reference sequence). The V gene lost 9 bases and the J gene lost 0 bases, with 16 bases spanning the gap. The chain's CDR3 is CAILLRDSSYNEQFF. The CDR3 DNA reads as TGTGCCATCCTCCTGCGGGATAGCTCCTACAATGAGCAGTTCTTC.

CDR3: CASSFIGLQETQYF. The CDR3 coding sequence is TGTGCCAGCAGCTTCATTGGCCTCCAAGAGACCCAGTACTTC. The chain combines TRBV11-1 with TRBJ2-5; no reliable D call. V lost 3 bases, J lost 1 base, and 9 bases lay in between. This CDR3 spans 14 amino acids. From germline, CDR1 is SGHAT and CDR2 FQDESV (reference sequence).

The chain joins TRBV29-1 to TRBJ2-1; D is possibly TRBD2 (7 bases). The V gene lost 8 bases and the J gene lost 7 bases, with 21 bases spanning the gap. This CDR3 has 14 residues. Per germline, CDR1 SQVTM and CDR2 ANQGSEA. In DNA form, the CDR3 reads TGCAGCACTTGGGGGGGCGTTCCCCTGAATGAGCAGTTCTTC. This codes for CSTWGGVPLNEQFF.

The chain employs TRBV25-1 and TRBJ1-4; 10 bases map to TRBD1. The V segment lost 3 bases and the J segment 3 bases; nucleotides outside the gene matches: 1. Germline CDR1 reads MGHDK; CDR2 reads SYGVNS. This CDR3 has 15 amino acids. The CDR3 sequence is CASSDDRGPNEKLFF. The CDR3 bases are TGTGCCAGCAGTGATGACAGGGGGCCTAATGAAAAACTGTTTTTT.

The chain couples TRBV10-3 to TRBJ1-3; 7 bases are shared with TRBD1. CDR1 and CDR2 from the germline V gene are ENHRY and SYGVKD. V lost 10 bases, J lost 0 bases, and 9 bases stayed unmatched. The CDR3 is 15 residues long. The CDR3 DNA is TGTGCCACGACGGACAGGTCCTACTCTGGAAACACCATATATTTT. Protein: CATTDRSYSGNTIYF.

The chain joins TRBV7-9 to TRBJ1-2; 7 bases map to TRBD1. The V gene end was trimmed by 6 bases and the J gene end by 6 bases; junction bases not matched to a gene: 16. The CDR3 runs 16 residues. CDR1 and CDR2 (germline): SEHNR, FQNEAQ (reference sequence). CDR3 sequence reads: CASRTTGTASVDGYTF. Written as DNA, the CDR3 is TGTGCCAGCAGGACTACCGGGACAGCCTCGGTGGATGGCTACACCTTC.

CDR3 sequence (DNA): TGTGCCAGCTCACCAGCGAATTACAATGAGCAGTTCTTC. Translated: CASSPANYNEQFF. The chain combines TRBV18 with TRBJ2-1; D is ambiguous. Germline CDR1 KGHSH, CDR2 LQKENI. CDR3 size: 13 residues. The ends were cut back, 2 bases at V and 4 bases at J, with 6 bases in the middle.